This T cell receptor beta chain stems from a study of blood T cells in healthy people across ages. CDR1 is KGHSH and CDR2 is LQKENI in the germline V gene. The CDR3 spans 13 residues. Using a J-beta primer mix together with a sample-barcoded 5' primer, a second PCR was run for roughly 6 to 12 cycles. Using its own MiXCR run on the 5' RACE reads, TCRdb lists one record per CDR3 protein. The sample shows over 750,000 distinct CDR3 sequences, 20% to 25% of them seen only once. These same records also appear under a second study, on T cells of mothers and their children. According to that study: Donation came from three healthy Caucasian mothers together with their six children.

The sequence derives from a boy aged 5 to 17 in good health. The specimen sequenced was blood. V usage is TRBV18 and J usage is TRBJ2-5; no definite D call. The J call may be in error: the DNA end matches TRBJ2-1 better. CDR3 protein: CASSPVGWNEQFF. The CDR3 DNA sequence: TGTGCCAGCTCACCGGTGGGGTGGAATGAGCAGTTCTTC.